The sequence of this TCR beta chain was determined in a study of radiotherapy plus CTLA-4 blockade in lung cancer. Study-wide results and caveats: Researchers report tumor-derived TCR clones expanding in blood after radiotherapy plus ipilimumab. According to reports, early shifts in blood T cell clones, alongside interferon-beta, forecast response most accurately.

V was clipped by 5 bases and J by 3 bases, with 11 bases between them. CDR1 and CDR2 (germline): MDHEN, SYDVKM. The CDR3 has 13 residues. This clone was recorded many times. Its antigen is still unknown. Other nucleotide sequences from this sample produce the same CDR3. Libraries were prepared by immunoSEQ multiplex PCR; TCRdb keeps only in-frame clonotypes and omits some of them. The sample holds 110,000 or so clones, about four fifths seen once. The J gene is TRBJ2-7, the V gene TRBV28, with D perhaps matching TRBD1 (6 bases). This receptor was taken from a human donor with non-small cell lung cancer who had a partial response to radiotherapy plus ipilimumab. The sequenced sample was peripheral blood, obtained from a patient treated with radiotherapy plus ipilimumab. CDR3 bases: TGTGCCAGCAGTCGACGGGACAACTACGAGCAGTACTTC. Its translation is CASSRRDNYEQYF.